Following are 25 T cell receptor beta chains from one sample sequenced in a study of cytomegalovirus exposure and HLA in healthy donors. The PCR ran on 60 Vbeta and 13 Jbeta primers. Some clones are missing from TCRdb's copy, which holds only in-frame ones; the method was immunoSEQ multiplex PCR. Seen here are under 200,000 clones, over 60% observed once, and the top ten hold under 3%. The material sequenced was PBMCs. These receptors were obtained from a woman in her fifties or sixties in good health and CMV-seronegative.

The chain employs TRBV4-1 and TRBJ2-7, with TRBD1 matching over 7 bases. The CDR3 is 15 amino acids. Unmatched junction bases numbered 8, after V lost 3 bases and J lost 3 bases. Germline V lookup: CDR1 MGHRA, CDR2 YSYEKL. The CDR3 region has the DNA TGCGCCAGCAGCCAGGACTCGGGACAGCTCTACGAGCAGTACTTC. This encodes CASSQDSGQLYEQYF.

This clone was seen a handful of times. CDR3 sequence reads: CASSQDWTKNQPQHF. CDR3 DNA: TGCGCCAGCAGCCAAGATTGGACAAAGAATCAGCCCCAGCATTTT. The V call is TRBV4-3, the J call TRBJ1-5; D perhaps matches TRBD1 (5 bases). V shed 0 bases and J shed 4 bases, with 10 bases lying between them. CDR1 is LGHNA and CDR2 is YSLEER in the germline V gene. The CDR3 runs to 15 residues.

The chain has TRBV27 and TRBJ1-1, with TRBD1 matching over 8 bases. The ends lost 3 bases at V and 8 bases at J; junction bases unmatched: 8. Germline V gene lookup returns CDR1 MNHEY and CDR2 SMNVEV (reference sequence). The CDR3 runs 14 residues. CDR3 region: CASSFFDRGTEAFF. In DNA form, the CDR3 reads TGTGCCAGCAGTTTTTTTGACAGGGGAACAGAAGCTTTCTTT.

The chain recombines TRBV29-1 with TRBJ1-1; TRBD1 matches at 7 bases. V lost 8 bases, J lost 1 base, and 10 bases stayed unmatched. The CDR3 is 14 residues long. Germline values: CDR1 SQVTM, CDR2 ANQGSEA. In nucleotides, the CDR3 is TGCAGCACCACCCGGGGACAGACGAACACTGAAGCTTTCTTT. Its translation is CSTTRGQTNTEAFF.

This sequence joins TRBV10-2 and TRBJ2-3; D is ambiguous. Germline V gene lookup returns CDR1 WSHSY and CDR2 SAAADI. The CDR3 has 11 residues. V dropped 4 bases and J dropped 6 bases, with 5 bases sitting between them. CDR3 residues: CASSAVDTQYF. The CDR3 region has the DNA TGCGCCAGCAGTGCGGTGGATACGCAGTATTTT.

V usage is TRBV11-1 and J usage is TRBJ2-3, with TRBD2 matching over 12 bases. Germline V lookup: CDR1 SGHAT, CDR2 FQDESV (reference sequence). This CDR3 contains 16 residues. J gave up 4 bases and V 3 bases, and 5 bases lay outside the gene matches. The CDR3 nucleotides are TGTGCCAGCAGCTTCGGACTAGCGGGATCTGCAGATACGCAGTATTTT. Amino acids: CASSFGLAGSADTQYF.

This clone has just one count. In DNA, the CDR3 is TGTGCCAGCAGTGAAGCGCTTAGGGGACACGAGACCCAGTACTTC. Amino acid sequence: CASSEALRGHETQYF. The V and J genes are TRBV2 and TRBJ2-5, with D possibly TRBD1 on 6 matching bases. V was shortened by 0 bases and J by 5 bases, with 13 bases between the two germline ends. This CDR3 has 15 residues. Germline loops: CDR1 SNHLY, CDR2 FYNNEI.

This chain links TRBV5-1 with TRBJ2-5; tentatively, D is TRBD2 (6 bases). CDR3 length: 17 amino acids. The V end lost 4 bases, the J end lost 9 bases, and 28 bases lay between the germline ends. The germline V gene has CDR1 SGHRS and CDR2 YFSETQ. The CDR3 sequence is CASSKEWGSEREVAQYF. The CDR3 bases are TGCGCCAGCAGCAAAGAGTGGGGGTCTGAGAGGGAGGTTGCCCAGTACTTC.

The genes are TRBV21-1 and TRBJ1-1; the table assigns TRBD1, which was not confirmed against the DNA. TRBV21-1 represents a pseudogene. The length of the CDR3 is 14 residues. CDR3 amino acids: CASSLLTVNTEAFF. CDR3 DNA: TGTGCCAGCAGCCTTCTGACAGTAAACACTGAAGCTTTCTTT.

V and J are TRBV9 and TRBJ2-2; D may be TRBD1 (5 bases). CDR3 length: 13 residues. V was shortened by 6 bases and J by 6 bases, with 12 bases between the two germline ends. The germline V gene encodes CDR1 SGDLS and CDR2 YYNGEE. CDR3 bases: TGTGCCAGCAATTCAGGACAATCCGGGGAGCTGTTTTTT. This codes for CASNSGQSGELFF.

The chain couples TRBV11-3 to TRBJ2-7; 8 bases map to TRBD2. The CDR3 is 14 residues long. CDR1 and CDR2 from the germline V gene are SGHNT and YENEEA. After removal of 5 bases from V and 0 bases from J, the junction contained 3 bases not matched to a gene. CDR3 region: CASSPTSGSYEQYF. DNA for the CDR3: TGTGCCAGCAGCCCCACTAGCGGCTCCTACGAGCAGTACTTC. Combining the CDR3 with reference TRBV11-3 and TRBJ2-7 gives the whole variable domain EAGVVQSPRYKIIEKKQPVAFWCNPISGHNTLYWYLQNLGQGPELLIRYENEEAVDDSQLPKDRFSAERLKGVDSTLKIQPAELGDSAVYLCASSPTSGSYEQYFGPGTRLTVT.

The chain uses TRBV30 and TRBJ1-4; 7 nucleotides agree with TRBD1. Germline CDR1 reads GTSNPN; CDR2 reads SVGIG (reference sequence). Trimming cost V 6 bases and J 5 bases; bases outside gene matches: 12. CDR3 length: 15 amino acids. This chain's CDR3 is CACRPRDSPNEKLFF. CDR3 DNA: TGTGCCTGCCGTCCGCGGGACAGTCCAAATGAAAAACTGTTTTTT.

V gene TRBV5-1 combines with J gene TRBJ1-6, with D perhaps TRBD1 (5 bases). V was cut by 4 bases and J by 10 bases, with 18 bases left in between. The CDR3 consists of 15 residues. Germline CDR1 reads SGHRS; CDR2 reads YFSETQ. In DNA form, the CDR3 reads TGCGCCAGCAGCCTGGGGGAGTTCCAAGTGTCACCCCTCCACTTT. Its translation: CASSLGEFQVSPLHF.

The gene calls are TRBV4-3 and TRBJ2-7, with D maybe TRBD1 (6 bases). Germline V lookup: CDR1 LGHNA, CDR2 YSLEER. Deletions cut 1 base from V and 0 bases from J, with 7 bases between. This CDR3 comprises 14 residues. CDR3 loop: CASSQVGASYEQYF. CDR3 coding DNA: TGCGCCAGCAGCCAAGTGGGGGCCTCCTACGAGCAGTACTTC.

The chain employs TRBV5-1 and TRBJ2-3; D call uncertain. V shed 0 bases and J shed 4 bases, with 15 bases lying between them. The CDR3 runs to 16 residues. Germline CDR1 is SGHRS and CDR2 is YFSETQ. CDR3 sequence: CASSLGAIVVADTQYF. CDR3 DNA: TGCGCCAGCAGCTTGGGGGCCATCGTGGTGGCAGATACGCAGTATTTT.

The chain carries TRBV5-1 and TRBJ1-1; TRBD1 is a possible D gene (5 bases). CDR1 SGHRS and CDR2 YFSETQ come from the germline V gene. The CDR3 spans 17 residues. Deletions cut 0 bases from V and 1 base from J, with 16 bases between. CDR3 protein: CASSLGALGQGNTEAFF. The CDR3 DNA reads as TGCGCCAGCAGCTTGGGTGCTTTGGGGCAGGGGAACACTGAAGCTTTCTTT.

This rearrangement joins TRBV7-9 to TRBJ2-4, with D perhaps matching TRBD2 (6 bases). This CDR3 has 15 amino acids. Germline lookup yields CDR1 SEHNR and CDR2 FQNEAQ (reference sequence). Trimming removed 4 bases from V and 8 bases from J, with 18 bases in between. As DNA, the CDR3 is TGTGCCAGCAGCTCAGCTGGGGAGGAAAGTGACATTCAGTACTTC. Protein product: CASSSAGEESDIQYF. Full variable domain (missing parts from reference TRBV7-9 and TRBJ2-4): DTGVSQNPRHKITKRGQNVTFRCDPISEHNRLYWYRQTLGQGPEFLTYFQNEAQLEKSRLLSDRFSAERPKGSFSTLEIQRTEQGDSAMYLCASSSAGEESDIQYFGAGTRLSVL.

The chain recombines TRBV18 with TRBJ2-7; D perhaps matches TRBD1 (5 bases). Germline V lookup: CDR1 KGHSH, CDR2 LQKENI. Trimming took off 0 bases at V and 3 bases at J, with 9 bases between the two ends. CDR3 length equals 14 residues. The DNA of the CDR3 is TGTGCCAGCTCACCACCGGCGCAGGGCTACGAGCAGTACTTC. It codes for CASSPPAQGYEQYF.

This chain joins TRBV5-4 and TRBJ1-1; D unclear. Trimming pared 4 bases from V and 5 bases from J, leaving 15 bases between. Germline V gene data show CDR1 as SGHNT and CDR2 as YYREEE (reference sequence). This CDR3 is 14 amino acids long. As DNA, the CDR3 is TGTGCCAGCAGCCCGGGGAGGGTGGAAACTGAAGCTTTCTTT. Its protein product is CASSPGRVETEAFF.

This clone came up once. The rearrangement joins TRBV11-2 to TRBJ1-1; tentatively, D is TRBD1 (5 bases). Germline values: CDR1 SGHAT, CDR2 FQNNGV. The CDR3 contains 16 residues. Trimming shortened V by 3 bases and J by 1 base, and 15 bases separated the two germline ends. The CDR3: CASSFGAGRANTEAFF. CDR3 DNA sequence: TGTGCCAGCAGCTTCGGGGCGGGGAGGGCGAACACTGAAGCTTTCTTT.

The V and J genes are TRBV5-1 and TRBJ2-3; 9 bases fit TRBD2. The V gene end was trimmed by 6 bases and the J gene end by 1 base; junction bases not matched to a gene: 12. Germline V gene lookup returns CDR1 SGHRS and CDR2 YFSETQ. This CDR3 region has 17 residues. CDR3 nucleotides: TGCGCCAGCACGCGAGCGGGAGGATCCTACGGCACAGATACGCAGTATTTT. Its protein is CASTRAGGSYGTDTQYF.

This rearrangement joins TRBV13 to TRBJ1-6; TRBD1 matches 7 bases. CDR1 is PRHDT and CDR2 is FYEKMQ in the germline V gene (reference sequence). V lost 1 base, J lost 6 bases, and 3 bases stayed unmatched. The CDR3 has 15 residues. CDR3 bases: TGTGCCAGCAGCTTAGTGGGACAGACTAATTCACCCCTCCACTTT. As protein: CASSLVGQTNSPLHF.

The gene calls are TRBV18 and TRBJ1-5; D call uncertain. V shed 1 base and J shed 6 bases, with 10 bases lying between them. Germline V gene lookup returns CDR1 KGHSH and CDR2 LQKENI. This CDR3 is 14 amino acids long. CDR3 DNA sequence: TGTGCCAGCTCACCACTAACTAGGGTTCAGCCCCAGCATTTT. Protein product: CASSPLTRVQPQHF.

V is TRBV30 and J is TRBJ2-7, with D perhaps TRBD1 (6 bases). Deletions cut 4 bases from V and 3 bases from J, with 16 bases between. Germline V gives CDR1 GTSNPN, CDR2 SVGIG (reference sequence). The length of the CDR3 is 14 residues. CDR3 DNA: TGTGCCTGGACTAGTAGACAGGATTTCTACGAGCAGTACTTC. It specifies CAWTSRQDFYEQYF. The entire variable domain, with the rest obtained from reference TRBV30 and TRBJ2-7, is as follows: SQTIHQWPATLVQPVGSPLSLECTVEGTSNPNLYWYRQAAGRGLQLLFYSVGIGQISSEVPQNLSASRPQDRQFILSSKKLLLSDSGFYLCAWTSRQDFYEQYFGPGTRLTVT.

As DNA, the CDR3 is TGCGCCAGCAGCCAAGATCGAGGGCAGGGGGCGGTTTGGAATGAGCAGTTCTTC. Its translation: CASSQDRGQGAVWNEQFF. The rearrangement links TRBV4-1 to TRBJ2-1; 8 nucleotides line up with TRBD1. J lost 7 bases, V lost 0 bases, and 14 bases had no gene match. Looked up from germline, CDR1 is MGHRA and CDR2 is YSYEKL. This CDR3 contains 18 residues.